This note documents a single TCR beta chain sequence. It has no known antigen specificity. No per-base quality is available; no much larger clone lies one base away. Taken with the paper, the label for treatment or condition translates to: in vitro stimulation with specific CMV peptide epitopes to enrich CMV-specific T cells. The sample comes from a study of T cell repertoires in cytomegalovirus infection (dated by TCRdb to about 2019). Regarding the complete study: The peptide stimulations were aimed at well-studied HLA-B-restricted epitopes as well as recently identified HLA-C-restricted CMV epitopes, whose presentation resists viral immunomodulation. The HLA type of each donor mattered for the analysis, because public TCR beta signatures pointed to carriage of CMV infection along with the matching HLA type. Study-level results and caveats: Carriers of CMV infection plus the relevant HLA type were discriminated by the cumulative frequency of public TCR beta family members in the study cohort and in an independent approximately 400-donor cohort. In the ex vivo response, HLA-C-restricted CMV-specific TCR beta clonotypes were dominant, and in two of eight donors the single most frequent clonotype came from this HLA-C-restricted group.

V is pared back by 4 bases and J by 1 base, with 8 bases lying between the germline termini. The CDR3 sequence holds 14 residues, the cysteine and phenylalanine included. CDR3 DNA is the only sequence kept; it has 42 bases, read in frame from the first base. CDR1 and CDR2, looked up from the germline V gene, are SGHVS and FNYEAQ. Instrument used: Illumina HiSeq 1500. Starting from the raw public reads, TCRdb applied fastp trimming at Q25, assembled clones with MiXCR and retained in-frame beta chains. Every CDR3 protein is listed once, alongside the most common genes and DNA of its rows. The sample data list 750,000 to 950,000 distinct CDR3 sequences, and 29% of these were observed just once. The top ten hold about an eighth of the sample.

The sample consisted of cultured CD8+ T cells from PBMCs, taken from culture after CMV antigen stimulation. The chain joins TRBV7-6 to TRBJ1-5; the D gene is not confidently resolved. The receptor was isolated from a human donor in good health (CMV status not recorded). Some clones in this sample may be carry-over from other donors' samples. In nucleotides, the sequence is TGTGCCAGCAGCTACGTGACGAGCAATCAGCCCCAGCATTTT. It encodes CASSYVTSNQPQHF.